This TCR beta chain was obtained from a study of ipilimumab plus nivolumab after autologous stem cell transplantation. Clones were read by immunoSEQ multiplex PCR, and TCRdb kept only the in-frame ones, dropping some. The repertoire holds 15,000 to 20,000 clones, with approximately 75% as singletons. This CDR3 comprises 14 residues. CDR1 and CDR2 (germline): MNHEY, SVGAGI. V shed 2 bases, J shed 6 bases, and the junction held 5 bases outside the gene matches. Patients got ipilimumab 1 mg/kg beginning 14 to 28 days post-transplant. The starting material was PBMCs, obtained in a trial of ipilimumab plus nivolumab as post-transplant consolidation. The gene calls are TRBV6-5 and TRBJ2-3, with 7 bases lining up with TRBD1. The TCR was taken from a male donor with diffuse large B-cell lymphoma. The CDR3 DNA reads TGTGCCAGCAGTTACAGCACAGGGGCGGATACGCAGTATTTT. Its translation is CASSYSTGADTQYF.